The 23 T cell receptor beta chains listed next were all sequenced from one sample in a study of shared clonotypes between healthy human individuals. Repertoires were generated with immunoSEQ multiplex PCR, while TCRdb's copy carries only in-frame clones and drops some. The profile shows some 1,400,000 clones, around 97% of them singletons. The sample taken for sequencing was naive CD4+ T cells sorted from blood. Subset indicated: CD45RA+ positively selected. The receptors were gathered from a man aged 30-40 years in good health.

The rearrangement uses TRBV6-1 and TRBJ2-2; 12 nucleotides line up with TRBD2. This CDR3 has 15 residues. With 7 bases clipped from V and 5 bases from J, the junction kept 5 bases outside the gene matches. CDR1 MNHNS and CDR2 SASEGT come from the germline V gene. CDR3 in DNA: TGTGCCAGCATCTCAGGACTAGCGGGGACCGGGGAGCTGTTTTTT. Residues: CASISGLAGTGELFF.

The rearrangement uses TRBV10-3 and TRBJ2-3; 9 bases are a match to TRBD1. Trimming cost V 9 bases and J 6 bases; bases outside gene matches: 7. The CDR3 is made up of 13 amino acids. The germline gives CDR1 ENHRY, CDR2 SYGVKD. CDR3 DNA: TGTGCCATTAAACAGGGGGCTAGGGATACGCAGTATTTT. Amino acid sequence: CAIKQGARDTQYF.

The chain carries TRBV28 and TRBJ2-2; no firm D call. The CDR3 loop spans 13 amino acids. The germline V gene has CDR1 MDHEN and CDR2 SYDVKM. V was pared by 8 bases and J by 0 bases, with 7 bases between. CDR3 DNA: TGTGCCAGCGCCCACGCGAACACCGGGGAGCTGTTTTTT. Translating gives CASAHANTGELFF.

The chain uses TRBV13 and TRBJ2-7; 8 nucleotides align to TRBD1. The length of the CDR3 is 14 residues. Unmatched junction bases numbered 3, after V lost 1 base and J lost 4 bases. Germline V gene data show CDR1 as PRHDT and CDR2 as FYEKMQ (reference sequence). The CDR3 nucleotides read TGTGCCAGCAGCTTAGCACAGGGGGGATACGAGCAGTACTTC. It encodes CASSLAQGGYEQYF.

The gene calls are TRBV6-5 and TRBJ1-1; D perhaps matches TRBD1 (6 bases). In germline, CDR1 is MNHEY, CDR2 SVGAGI. The CDR3 is 14 amino acids. V lost 0 bases and J 10 bases, leaving 15 bases between the germline ends. CDR3 residues: CASSYSRTAWRAFF. DNA for the CDR3: TGTGCCAGCAGTTACTCTAGGACAGCCTGGCGAGCTTTCTTT.

The CDR3 DNA reads TGTGCCAGCAGTGAATATATGGGATTGGGACAGGGGTCTACTGAAGCTTTCTTT. It translates to CASSEYMGLGQGSTEAFF. The chain recombines TRBV25-1 with TRBJ1-1; TRBD1 agrees at 10 bases. CDR3 length: 18 amino acids. V lost 0 bases to trimming and J lost 5 bases; unmatched junction nucleotides: 12. In germline, CDR1 is MGHDK, CDR2 SYGVNS.

This clone has a handful of counts. One junction end disagrees with the germline gene, perhaps due to a read error. CDR3 coding DNA: TGTGCCAGCAGTCCGACATCACCGGCCTATCGCTACACCTTC. Translated: CASSPTSPAYRYTF. The chain links TRBV28 to TRBJ1-2; the D is unclear. CDR1 and CDR2 (germline): MDHEN, SYDVKM. The CDR3 is 14 amino acids.

V gene TRBV5-1 combines with J gene TRBJ2-3, with TRBD1 matching over 7 bases. V dropped 3 bases and J dropped 0; count of bases not matched to a gene: 10. CDR3 size: 17 residues. Germline assignment: CDR1 SGHRS and CDR2 YFSETQ. The CDR3 DNA follows: TGCGCCAGCAGCTACCAAACAGGGGTGAGAAGCACAGATACGCAGTATTTT. Its protein product is CASSYQTGVRSTDTQYF.

The chain has TRBV7-2 and TRBJ2-7; the D gene is possibly TRBD2 (5 bases). Trimming took 2 bases from V and 5 from J, leaving 13 bases between them. The CDR3 totals 14 residues. CDR1 is SGHTA and CDR2 is FQGNSA in the germline V gene. CDR3 loop: CASSLSPGWNEQYF. DNA for the CDR3: TGTGCCAGCAGCTTATCGCCGGGGTGGAACGAGCAGTACTTC.

With respect to this clone: The germline gene is not matched at one end of the junction; a read error may be the cause. Other DNA sequences in this specimen translate into the identical CDR3. The rearrangement links TRBV5-1 to TRBJ2-1; no reliable D call. The CDR3 loop spans 15 amino acids. Looked up from germline, CDR1 is SGHRS and CDR2 is YFSETQ. This CDR3 reads CASSLAPGSYNEQFF. CDR3 nucleotides: TGTGCCAGCAGCTTGGCCCCTGGCTCCTACAATGAGCAGTTCTTC. Variable domain in full (rest from reference TRBV5-1 and TRBJ2-1): KAGVTQTPRYLIKTRGQQVTLSCSPISGHRSVSWYQQTPGQGLQFLFEYFSETQRNKGNFPGRFSGRQFSNSRSEMNVSTLELGDSALYLCASSLAPGSYNEQFFGPGTRLTVL.

The chain recombines TRBV6-5 with TRBJ2-7; 9 bases map to TRBD2. With V trimmed by 5 bases and J by 6 bases, 11 bases remained unmatched. Germline lookup yields CDR1 MNHEY and CDR2 SVGAGI. CDR3 length: 15 amino acids. The CDR3 is CASSRSGGRASEQYF. For the CDR3, the DNA is TGTGCCAGCAGTCGTAGCGGCGGGAGGGCCTCCGAGCAGTACTTC.

V is TRBV4-1 and J is TRBJ2-6; 7 bases are shared with TRBD1. Trimming removed 5 bases from V and 0 bases from J; junction bases left unmatched: 10. Germline V lookup: CDR1 MGHRA, CDR2 YSYEKL. The CDR3 is made up of 18 amino acids. The chain's CDR3 is CASSSWTGRTSGANVLTF. CDR3 DNA sequence: TGCGCCAGCAGCTCCTGGACAGGAAGAACCTCTGGGGCCAACGTCCTGACTTTC.

The chain uses TRBV7-2 and TRBJ1-5; unclear D gene. The germline CDR1 and CDR2 sequences are SGHTA and FQGNSA. V was trimmed by 1 base and J by 6 bases, leaving 7 bases between them. The CDR3 totals 13 residues. For the CDR3, the DNA is TGTGCCAGCAGCTTAGATGGCGGTCAGCCCCAGCATTTT. Residues: CASSLDGGQPQHF.

The gene calls are TRBV2 and TRBJ2-3; 7 nucleotides agree with TRBD2. Per germline, CDR1 SNHLY and CDR2 FYNNEI. With V trimmed by 7 bases and J by 1 base, 2 bases remained unmatched. CDR3 length: 13 residues. The CDR3 protein is CASNAGGTDTQYF. DNA of the CDR3: TGTGCCAGCAATGCGGGGGGCACAGATACGCAGTATTTT.

V is TRBV9 and J is TRBJ2-7, with a tentative D call TRBD2 (6 bases). Germline V CDR1 and CDR2: SGDLS, YYNGEE. The V end was cut by 4 bases, the J end by 7 bases, with 24 bases between. The CDR3 extends over 16 amino acids. The CDR3 bases are TGTGCCAGCAGCCCACGGGAGCAGCCTATACAGAGGGAGCAGTACTTC. Amino acid sequence: CASSPREQPIQREQYF.

The rearrangement joins TRBV30 to TRBJ2-7, with D possibly TRBD1 on 5 matching bases. CDR3 length: 13 residues. Germline CDR1 and CDR2: GTSNPN and SVGIG (reference sequence). V lost 1 base, J lost 5 bases, and 12 bases lay in between. CDR3 sequence (DNA): TGTGCCTGGAGTGCCATTAGGGGCCACGAGCAGTACTTC. Translation: CAWSAIRGHEQYF.

This clone was recorded once. This chain uses TRBV6-5 with TRBJ2-5; D may correspond to TRBD1 or TRBD2 (5 bases each). The CDR3 totals 14 residues. The germline V and J ends were trimmed by 6 bases and 1 base, with 12 bases remaining between them. The germline V gene encodes CDR1 MNHEY and CDR2 SVGAGI. DNA for the CDR3: TGTGCCAGCAGGAACACCGGGACCCAAGAGACCCAGTACTTC. This translates into CASRNTGTQETQYF.

The chain carries TRBV5-6 and TRBJ2-1, with a tentative D call TRBD2 (6 bases). CDR1 is SGHDT, CDR2 YYEEEE, per germline. V lost 4 bases to trimming and J lost 0 bases, with 14 bases between them. CDR3 length equals 16 residues. CDR3 protein: CASSPERGSSYNEQFF. The CDR3 DNA sequence: TGTGCCAGCAGCCCGGAACGGGGGAGCTCCTACAATGAGCAGTTCTTC. The full variable domain, with the rest looked up from reference TRBV5-6 and TRBJ2-1, is DAGVTQSPTHLIKTRGQQVTLRCSPKSGHDTVSWYQQALGQGPQFIFQYYEEEERQRGNFPDRFSGHQFPNYSSELNVNALLLGDSALYLCASSPERGSSYNEQFFGPGTRLTVL.

J is TRBJ2-3 and V is TRBV5-6, with 8 nucleotides matching TRBD1. The CDR3 loop spans 15 amino acids. J gave up 6 bases and V 4 bases, and 10 bases lay outside the gene matches. Germline CDR1 SGHDT, CDR2 YYEEEE. The CDR3 nucleotides read TGTGCCAGCAGCGGGACAGGCGGACGTCGGGATACGCAGTATTTT. Translated, it gives CASSGTGGRRDTQYF.

This CDR3 is CASSARAPGNTIYF. CDR3 DNA: TGTGCCAGCAGCGCAAGGGCACCTGGAAACACCATATATTTT. The rearrangement joins TRBV7-8 to TRBJ1-3, with unresolved D. Deletions cut 5 bases from V and 2 bases from J, with 10 bases between. CDR3 size: 14 residues. Germline V CDR1 and CDR2: SGHVS, FQNEAQ. Full variable domain (outside the CDR3, taken from reference TRBV7-8 and TRBJ1-3): GAGVSQSPRYKVAKRGQDVALRCDPISGHVSLFWYQQALGQGPEFLTYFQNEAQLDKSGLPSDRFFAERPEGSVSTLKIQRTQQEDSAVYLCASSARAPGNTIYFGEGSWLTVV.

The CDR3 DNA follows: TGCAGCGCCGGGGGACTAGCGGGCCACTACGAGCAGTACTTC. This codes for CSAGGLAGHYEQYF. This chain connects TRBV29-1 to TRBJ2-7, with 12 bases identical to TRBD2. CDR3 length equals 14 residues. V dropped 7 bases and J dropped 3; count of bases not matched to a gene: 7. CDR1 and CDR2 (germline): SQVTM, ANQGSEA.

This clone appeared once. The gene calls are TRBV29-1 and TRBJ1-1; TRBD1 matches 7 bases. J was trimmed by 6 bases and V by 7 bases; bases with no gene match: 5. CDR1 SQVTM and CDR2 ANQGSEA come from the germline V gene. The CDR3 has 11 residues. The DNA of the CDR3 is TGCAGCGCCGGGACAGAGCCTGAAGCTTTCTTT. Translated: CSAGTEPEAFF.

The V gene is TRBV5-4, the J gene TRBJ2-7; 7 positions agree with TRBD1. The V gene's germline CDR1 is SGHNT and CDR2 YYREEE (reference sequence). The CDR3 extends over 14 amino acids. After removal of 4 bases from V and 1 base from J, the junction contained 5 bases not matched to a gene. CDR3 amino acids: CASSKQGSSYEQYF. The CDR3 DNA follows: TGTGCCAGCAGCAAACAGGGGTCTTCCTACGAGCAGTACTTC. The variable domain in full, completed from reference TRBV5-4 and TRBJ2-7, reads ETGVTQSPTHLIKTRGQQVTLRCSSQSGHNTVSWYQQALGQGPQFIFQYYREEENGRGNFPPRFSGLQFPNYSSELNVNALELDDSALYLCASSKQGSSYEQYFGPGTRLTVT.